This TCR beta chain was sequenced in a study of cytomegalovirus exposure and HLA in healthy donors. Study background: In terms of ancestry, the Caucasian-associated cluster contained about 81% of the roughly 360 genotyped donors.

The CDR3 has 12 residues. With 3 bases removed from V and 8 bases from J, the gap between germline ends came to 8 bases. Germline V lookup: CDR1 LNHDA, CDR2 SQIVND (reference sequence). Concerning this clone: The antigen is undetermined.

PCR employed 60 Vbeta and 13 Jbeta primers. Here immunoSEQ multiplex PCR was the method, and the copy in TCRdb shows in-frame clones only, minus some. The sample includes nearly 200,000 clones, approximately 87% of them seen just once. The study, taken as a whole, reports: In most subjects, TCR beta sequences reportedly gave accurate predictions of HLA-A and HLA-B alleles. In vitro confirmation showed three CMV-associated chains to be CMV antigen specific.

This TCR was recovered from a man between 25 and 39 years old in good health and CMV-seronegative. Sequencing was performed on PBMCs. The chain recombines TRBV19 with TRBJ2-1; D not resolved. CDR3 DNA sequence: TGTGCCAGTAGTATTCCCCCCGATGAGCAGTTCTTC. This codes for CASSIPPDEQFF.